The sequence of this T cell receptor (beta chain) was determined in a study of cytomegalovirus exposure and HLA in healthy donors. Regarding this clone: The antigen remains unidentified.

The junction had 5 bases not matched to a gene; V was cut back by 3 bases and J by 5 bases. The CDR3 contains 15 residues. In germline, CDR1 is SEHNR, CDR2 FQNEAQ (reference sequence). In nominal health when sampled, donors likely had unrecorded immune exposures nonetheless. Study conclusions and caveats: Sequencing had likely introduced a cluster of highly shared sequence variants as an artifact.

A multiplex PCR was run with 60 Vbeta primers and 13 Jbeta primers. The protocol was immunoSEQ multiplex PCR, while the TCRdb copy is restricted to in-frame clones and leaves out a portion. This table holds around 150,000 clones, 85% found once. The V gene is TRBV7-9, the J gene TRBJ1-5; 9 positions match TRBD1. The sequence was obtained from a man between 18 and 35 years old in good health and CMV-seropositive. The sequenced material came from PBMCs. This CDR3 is CASSLGQGQDQPQHF. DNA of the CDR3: TGTGCCAGCAGCTTGGGACAGGGTCAAGATCAGCCCCAGCATTTT.